This record looks at one T cell receptor beta chain sequence and its context. Its antigen is undetermined. TCRdb processed the RT-PCR reads anew with MiXCR; each CDR3 protein has one entry. The profile shows some 640,000 distinct CDR3 sequences, around 13% of them singletons. The data were obtained in a study of response to subunit inactivated influenza vaccine. Study outcomes and limitations: The authors suggested that few new T cells are recruited per seasonal influenza vaccination.

The TCR comes from a man in his fifties who received an inactivated influenza vaccine. Here the sequenced sample was PBMCs from blood, taken about 14 days before vaccination.

CDR3 bases: TGTGCCAGCAGGGGGGTTCTGGACAATGAGCAGTTCTTC. The encoded protein is CASRGVLDNEQFF. The V call is TRBV6-2 or TRBV6-3, the J call TRBJ2-1; D is possibly TRBD1 or TRBD2 (5 bases each). V shed 6 bases and J shed 5 bases, with 11 bases lying between them. This CDR3 has 13 amino acids. CDR1 and CDR2 (germline): MNHEY, SVGEGT.